This TCR beta chain was found in a study of cytomegalovirus exposure and HLA in healthy donors. In germline, CDR1 is ENHRY, CDR2 SYGVKD. This CDR3 is built from 13 residues. PCR was performed using 60 Vbeta and 13 Jbeta primers. Profiled with immunoSEQ multiplex PCR; TCRdb holds only in-frame clones, not every one. The sample carries 100,000 to 120,000 clones, 60% to 85% recorded once. Whole-study findings and limits: The authors later found HLA-associated TCR beta chains more clonally expanded than equally common others. Presence/absence analyses rested on an assumption that sequencing depth was roughly uniform across donors.

In regard to this clone: Its matching antigen is unknown.

V is TRBV10-3 and J is TRBJ2-5; D not resolved. The end of the DNA fits TRBJ2-7 better, so the J call may be wrong. The clonotype originates from a woman aged 55-70 years in good health and CMV-seropositive. Sequenced sample: PBMCs. The CDR3 bases are TGTGCCATCAGTGAGTCGCTTCTCTACGAGCAGTACTTC. Its protein product is CAISESLLYEQYF.